A single T cell receptor (beta chain) is shown here with its context. As yet, its antigen is unknown. V shed 1 base and J shed 2 bases, with 13 bases lying between them. Germline loops: CDR1 MGHRA, CDR2 YSYEKL. The CDR3 is 16 residues long. The data were taken from a study of cytomegalovirus exposure and HLA in healthy donors. Study observations and caveats: The authors considered a cluster of highly shared sequence variants likely to be a sequencing artifact.

PCR employed 60 Vbeta and 13 Jbeta primers. Original analysis: There were about 80 million unique TCR beta chains by a later count, and 10 million to 12 million of them were shared. Profiling relied on immunoSEQ multiplex PCR, and the TCRdb table lists in-frame clones only, not all of them. V and J calls and clone size are as listed in that table; D and trimming were resolved from the DNA. Its listing shows 200,000 to 250,000 clones. This TCR was recovered from a woman aged 25 to 39 in good health and CMV-seropositive. The chain combines TRBV4-1 with TRBJ2-3; possibly TRBD2 for D (7 bases). Sequencing was performed on PBMCs. This CDR3 is CASSQGGGLDTDTQYF. In DNA form, the CDR3 reads TGCGCCAGCAGCCAAGGGGGGGGCCTTGACACAGATACGCAGTATTTT.